Reported below is one T cell receptor (beta chain). Antigen: not known. The sample's time point: newly diagnosed, previously untreated cHL patient sample. Purification of CD4+ T cells from thawed PBMCs was achieved by magnetic negative selection. The sample is drawn from a study of PD-1 blockade in classical Hodgkin lymphoma. Only in-frame clones appear in the TCRdb table, and some are missing; sequencing was by immunoSEQ multiplex PCR. The sample records around 15,000 clones, 92% being singletons. Germline V CDR1 and CDR2: SGHNT, YYREEE (reference sequence). This CDR3 has 14 residues. V was shortened by 0 bases and J by 3 bases, with 9 bases between the two germline ends. Points from the study as a whole: The drivers behind the repertoire differences, possibly disease activity or prior therapy, remain undefined. Healthy donors reportedly exceeded newly diagnosed patients in baseline TCR diversity.

Material for sequencing was CD4+ T cells from blood. This chain connects TRBV5-4 to TRBJ2-5; D ambiguous. This clonotype was obtained from a human donor with classical Hodgkin lymphoma. DNA of the CDR3: TGTGCCAGCAGCTTGGGAAGCCAAAAAGAGACCCAGTACTTC. It encodes CASSLGSQKETQYF. The full variable domain, rest sourced from reference TRBV5-4 and TRBJ2-5, is ETGVTQSPTHLIKTRGQQVTLRCSSQSGHNTVSWYQQALGQGPQFIFQYYREEENGRGNFPPRFSGLQFPNYSSELNVNALELDDSALYLCASSLGSQKETQYFGPGTRLLVL.